A selection of T cell receptor beta chains follows, all from one sample in a study of blood T cell repertoires in COVID-19. The assay was immunoSEQ multiplex PCR, and TCRdb's table has in-frame clones only and misses some. The sample holds 110,000 to 150,000 clones, 65% to 90% seen once. The source material was peripheral blood. The source of these receptors is a human donor in a cohort sampled during active COVID-19. CDR3s leave out the opening cysteine and the closing phenylalanine or tryptophan. Fields, in order: J gene, V gene, CDR3 protein.

J: TRBJ2-7; V: TRBV9; CDR3: ASSGREGEGDEQY
J: TRBJ2-7; V: TRBV6-5; CDR3: ASSYSGSPRGQY
J: TRBJ1-5; V: TRBV5-6; CDR3: ASSLRGNSNQPQH
J: TRBJ1-4; V: TRBV4-2; CDR3: ASSQGDSPEKLF
J: TRBJ1-4; V: TRBV28; CDR3: ASSLTGPNEKLF
J: TRBJ1-2; V: TRBV18; CDR3: ASSPLDSGGDGYT
J: TRBJ2-7; V: TRBV19; CDR3: ASSRSWEGSEQY
J: TRBJ1-2; V: TRBV19; CDR3: ASSAATTGEGYT
J: TRBJ2-6; V: TRBV7-6; CDR3: ASSPGGLSVLT
J: TRBJ2-1; V: TRBV7-7; CDR3: ASSKQPGQGQYNEQF
J: TRBJ2-5; V: TRBV4-1; CDR3: ASSQLPGLGLETQY
J: TRBJ2-6; V: TRBV18; CDR3: ASSPSSSGANVLT
J: TRBJ2-1; V: TRBV27; CDR3: ASSFGGKGYNEQF
J: TRBJ2-2; V: TRBV9; CDR3: ASSVWDYDTGELF
J: TRBJ2-1; V: TRBV10-2; CDR3: ASSELGTSGRFEQF
J: TRBJ2-7; V: TRBV7-2; CDR3: ASSRDISGEQY
J: TRBJ2-2; V: TRBV27; CDR3: ASSLSRNTGELF
J: TRBJ1-2; V: TRBV13; CDR3: ASSRTVANYGYT
J: TRBJ2-3; V: TRBV4-2; CDR3: ASSQVALADTDTQY
J: TRBJ2-7; V: TRBV28; CDR3: ASSGDRVKQY
J: TRBJ2-7; V: TRBV29-1; CDR3: SVAGLGSYEQY
J: TRBJ1-4; V: TRBV28; CDR3: ASSLFGSAGATNEKLF
J: TRBJ2-7; V: TRBV20-1; CDR3: SASISGRALSYEQY
J: TRBJ2-3; V: TRBV7-9; CDR3: ASSVAGVNTDTQY
J: TRBJ2-7; V: TRBV7-8; CDR3: ARTGTGNEQY
J: TRBJ2-7; V: TRBV4-3; CDR3: ASSQDGTSPLEQY
J: TRBJ1-1; V: TRBV11-1; CDR3: ASSSYSGTENTEAF
J: TRBJ2-1; V: TRBV3-1/TRBV3-2; CDR3: ASSPHGGENEQF
J: TRBJ1-1; V: TRBV7-3; CDR3: ASSLGGGMNTEAF
J: TRBJ2-7; V: TRBV18; CDR3: ASSPISGTTAYEQY
J: TRBJ2-2; V: TRBV19; CDR3: ASNPGQGPNTGELF
J: TRBJ1-5; V: TRBV6-2/TRBV6-3; CDR3: ASSFSGTGFGNQPQH
J: TRBJ1-1; V: TRBV29-1; CDR3: SVRREANTEAF
J: TRBJ1-5; V: TRBV5-6; CDR3: ASRRTGGDQPQH
J: TRBJ2-4; V: TRBV7-9; CDR3: ASSSVAGLAGNIQY
J: TRBJ2-1; V: TRBV28; CDR3: ASSFGKTSGNWNEQF
J: TRBJ2-1; V: TRBV24-1; CDR3: ATSGTGVVRAYNEQF
J: TRBJ1-1; V: TRBV19; CDR3: ASKVKGGANTEAF
J: TRBJ2-1; V: TRBV7-7; CDR3: ASSPSAALQYNEQF
J: TRBJ2-7; V: TRBV5-1; CDR3: ASSPDRSYEQY
J: TRBJ2-3; V: TRBV2; CDR3: ASSGTSGTDTQY
J: TRBJ1-1; V: TRBV7-3; CDR3: ASSLQGTNTEAF
J: TRBJ2-3; V: TRBV6-5; CDR3: ASTRTPDYTDTQY
J: TRBJ2-7; V: TRBV6-2/TRBV6-3; CDR3: ASSYSIRDRGHEQY
J: TRBJ2-5; V: TRBV7-9; CDR3: ASSSGQGRETQY
J: TRBJ2-5; V: TRBV5-1; CDR3: ASTTDGGETQY